The 3 T cell receptor beta chains listed next were all sequenced from one sample in a study of shared clonotypes between healthy human individuals. Libraries were prepared by immunoSEQ multiplex PCR; TCRdb keeps only in-frame clonotypes and omits some of them. The repertoire holds approximately 940,000 clones, with about three quarters as singletons. Material: memory CD4+ T cells sorted from blood. Subset defined: CD45RA-negative fraction. All receptors derive from a man aged 18-30 years in good health.

The rearrangement joins TRBV2 to TRBJ2-1, with 11 nucleotides matching TRBD2. Germline CDR1 is SNHLY and CDR2 is FYNNEI. Trimming cost V 0 bases and J 6 bases; bases outside gene matches: 4. The CDR3 runs 16 residues. CDR3 DNA sequence: TGTGCCAGCAGTGAAGCTAGTAGCGGGAGGGCCAATGAGCAGTTCTTC. This codes for CASSEASSGRANEQFF.

The V and J genes are TRBV7-2 and TRBJ2-7, with 11 bases matching TRBD2. V was pared by 6 bases and J by 6 bases, with 7 bases of the junction left unmatched. This CDR3 comprises 14 residues. CDR1 SGHTA and CDR2 FQGNSA come from the germline V gene. The CDR3 DNA follows: TGTGCCAGCAGTCAACTAGCGGGAGTCAGCGAGCAGTACTTC. Its translation is CASSQLAGVSEQYF.

The chain carries TRBV9 and TRBJ2-2; the match to TRBD2 covers 7 bases. CDR1 SGDLS and CDR2 YYNGEE come from the germline V gene. Germline trimming cut 0 bases from V and 4 bases from J; bases unmatched to any gene: 9. This CDR3 has 17 residues. CDR3: CASSVVWSASGTGELFF. The CDR3 DNA follows: TGTGCCAGCAGCGTAGTATGGTCAGCTAGCGGCACCGGGGAGCTGTTTTTT. Full variable domain (outside the CDR3, taken from reference TRBV9 and TRBJ2-2): DSGVTQTPKHLITATGQRVTLRCSPRSGDLSVYWYQQSLDQGLQFLIQYYNGEERAKGNILERFSAQQFPDLHSELNLSSLELGDSALYFCASSVVWSASGTGELFFGEGSRLTVL.